This TCR beta chain derives from a study of T-cell memory formation after mild COVID-19. Using its own MiXCR run on the 5' RACE reads, TCRdb lists one record per CDR3 protein. The table includes fewer than 250,000 distinct CDR3 sequences, approximately 15% detected once. V lost 8 bases to trimming and J lost 12 bases, with 23 bases between them. CDR1 and CDR2 from the germline V gene are SGHTA and FQGNSA. CDR3 size: 14 residues. This clonotype was seen more than once but under ten times. Sequenced material: PBMCs or a T cell subset sorted from them (not recorded which). The V gene is TRBV7-2, the J gene TRBJ2-1; D call uncertain. This receptor was obtained from an adult woman who had mild COVID-19 (a few samples of this study predate the infection). Cell type and time point are not known. The CDR3 bases are TGTGCCAGCTTACGTGGGGTACAGACCCAACGGCAGTTCTTC. Amino acid sequence: CASLRGVQTQRQFF.